The present entry profiles one T cell receptor (beta chain) with its context. Methods used by the authors: The assay estimated nucleated cells by amplifying reference gene primers. Generated by immunoSEQ multiplex PCR, the TCRdb table keeps only in-frame clones and is missing some. That table supplies the V and J calls and clone size; D and trimming were determined from the DNA. The sample carries some 240,000 clones, about 86% recorded once. The data were taken from a study of blood T cell repertoires in COVID-19. The overall study: Acute and convalescent COVID-19 specimens originated in the United States, Italy and Spain. Sample material is recorded as cDNA or gDNA derived from T cells, B-cell-depleted T cells, or PBMCs.

V dropped 3 bases and J dropped 0 bases, with 11 bases sitting between them. The germline V gene encodes CDR1 SGHRS and CDR2 YFSETQ. There are 15 residues in the CDR3. The cohort comprised adults aged 18 to 89 years residing in under 25 US areas. The chain links TRBV5-1 to TRBJ2-3; possible D gene TRBD1, 6 bases. Material: PBMCs or T cells enriched from blood (not recorded which). The sequence derives from a woman aged 40 to 55 with acute COVID-19. The CDR3 is CASSSTGASTDTQYF. The CDR3 DNA reads TGCGCCAGCAGCTCGACAGGAGCTAGCACAGATACGCAGTATTTT.